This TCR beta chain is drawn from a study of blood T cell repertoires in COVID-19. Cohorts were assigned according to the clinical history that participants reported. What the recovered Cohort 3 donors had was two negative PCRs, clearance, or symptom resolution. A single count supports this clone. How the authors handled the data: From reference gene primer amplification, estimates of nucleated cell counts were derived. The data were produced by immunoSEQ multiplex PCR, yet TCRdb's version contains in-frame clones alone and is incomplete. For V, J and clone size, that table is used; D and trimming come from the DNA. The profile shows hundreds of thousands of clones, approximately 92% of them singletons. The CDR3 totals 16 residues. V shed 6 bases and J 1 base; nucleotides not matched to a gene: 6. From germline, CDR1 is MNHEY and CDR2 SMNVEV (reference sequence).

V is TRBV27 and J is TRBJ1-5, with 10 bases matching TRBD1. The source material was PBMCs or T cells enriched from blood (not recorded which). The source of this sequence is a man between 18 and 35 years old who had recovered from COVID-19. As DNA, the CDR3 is TGTGCCAGCAGAGACCAGACAGGGGGCAGCAATCAGCCCCAGCATTTT. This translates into CASRDQTGGSNQPQHF.